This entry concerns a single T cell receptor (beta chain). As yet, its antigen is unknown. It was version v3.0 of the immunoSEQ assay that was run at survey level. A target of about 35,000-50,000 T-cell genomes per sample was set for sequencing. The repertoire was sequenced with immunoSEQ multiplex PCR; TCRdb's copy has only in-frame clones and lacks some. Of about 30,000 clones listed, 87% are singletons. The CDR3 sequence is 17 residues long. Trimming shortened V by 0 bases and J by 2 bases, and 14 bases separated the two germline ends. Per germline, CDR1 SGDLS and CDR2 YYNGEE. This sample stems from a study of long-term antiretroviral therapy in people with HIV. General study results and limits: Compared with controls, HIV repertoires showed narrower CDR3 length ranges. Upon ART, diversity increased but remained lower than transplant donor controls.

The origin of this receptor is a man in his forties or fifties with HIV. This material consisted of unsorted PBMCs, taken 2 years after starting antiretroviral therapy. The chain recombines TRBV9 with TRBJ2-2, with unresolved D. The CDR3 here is CASSVGPLDTNTGELFF. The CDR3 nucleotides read TGTGCCAGCAGCGTAGGCCCCTTAGACACTAACACCGGGGAGCTGTTTTTT.